A single sample is the source of the 7 T cell receptor beta chains below, sequenced in a study of T cell repertoires and HLA-DP antigens (dated by TCRdb to 2017 to 2018). Libraries were prepared through the immunoSEQ multiplex PCR assay. This immuneACCESS table, as held by TCRdb, lists in-frame sequences with V and J called but not all clones. Of the missing ones, under half trace to an unresolved V gene in checked studies; the others have no known cause. The sample table holds approximately 73,000 clones, of which around four fifths were seen once. The ten biggest clones cover 1.5% to 2% of the sample. Their antigens remain unidentified. Sample: CD4+ T cells from PBMCs. Receptors were obtained from a man between 60 and 75 years old in good health and CMV-seronegative.

This sequence joins TRBV5-1 and TRBJ2-5, with D tentatively TRBD1 (5 bases). Germline V gives CDR1 SGHRS, CDR2 YFSETQ. This CDR3 region has 15 residues. V dropped 5 bases and J dropped 2 bases, with 16 bases sitting between them. In nucleotides, the CDR3 is TGCGCCAGCAGTACTTGGGGCAGACTTCAAGAGACCCAGTACTTC. Translation gives CASSTWGRLQETQYF. Supplemented by reference TRBV5-1 and TRBJ2-5, the full variable domain reads KAGVTQTPRYLIKTRGQQVTLSCSPISGHRSVSWYQQTPGQGLQFLFEYFSETQRNKGNFPGRFSGRQFSNSRSEMNVSTLELGDSALYLCASSTWGRLQETQYFGPGTRLLVL.

The V call is TRBV6-1, the J call TRBJ2-5, with 7 bases identical to TRBD2. The J segment lost 2 bases and the V segment lost 6 bases, leaving 6 bases of the junction unmatched. Germline CDR1 and CDR2: MNHNS and SASEGT. This CDR3 comprises 14 residues. The CDR3 nucleotides read TGTGCCAGCAGGGTGGCGGGGGTACAAGAGACCCAGTACTTC. Translating it yields CASRVAGVQETQYF.

This rearrangement joins TRBV2 to TRBJ2-6; 7 bases line up with TRBD1. The CDR3 contains 18 residues. V dropped 6 bases and J dropped 0; count of bases not matched to a gene: 11. The V gene's germline CDR1 is SNHLY and CDR2 FYNNEI. DNA for the CDR3: TGTGCCAGCAGGGGACAGAGCCTAACCAGCTCTGGGGCCAACGTCCTGACTTTC. Protein product: CASRGQSLTSSGANVLTF. Drawing the rest from reference TRBV2 and TRBJ2-6, the complete variable domain is EPEVTQTPSHQVTQMGQEVILRCVPISNHLYFYWYRQILGQKVEFLVSFYNNEISEKSEIFDDQFSVERPDGSNFTLKIRSTKLEDSAMYFCASRGQSLTSSGANVLTFGAGSRLTVL.

The CDR3 loop is CASSLERGNQETQYF. The CDR3 DNA reads TGCGCCAGCAGCTTGGAAAGGGGGAACCAAGAGACCCAGTACTTC. V gene TRBV5-1 combines with J gene TRBJ2-5, with TRBD1 as a possible D gene (6 bases). The V gene lost 0 bases and the J gene lost 0 bases, with 9 bases spanning the gap. The CDR3 runs to 15 residues. The V gene's germline CDR1 is SGHRS and CDR2 YFSETQ.

V gene TRBV7-7 combines with J gene TRBJ2-5, with 9 bases aligning to TRBD2. V trimming: 2 bases; J trimming: 1 base; junction bases outside the gene matches: 2. Germline CDR1 and CDR2: SSHAT and FNYEAQ (reference sequence). This CDR3 is 15 amino acids long. CDR3 protein: CASSLTSGFQETQYF. The CDR3 DNA follows: TGTGCCAGCAGCTTAACTAGCGGGTTCCAAGAGACCCAGTACTTC.

The chain uses TRBV15 and TRBJ2-3; D possibly corresponds to TRBD2 (6 bases). The germline gives CDR1 LNHNV, CDR2 YYDKDF (reference sequence). The CDR3 runs 16 residues. V was trimmed by 6 bases and J by 0 bases, leaving 16 bases between them. CDR3 sequence (DNA): TGTGCCACCAGAAGGTACCCGGGACTTAGCACAGATACGCAGTATTTT. Its translation is CATRRYPGLSTDTQYF.

The chain has TRBV5-5 and TRBJ2-7; D unresolved. The CDR3 length is 15 residues. The germline V gene has CDR1 SGHKS and CDR2 YYEKEE (reference sequence). V was trimmed by 2 bases and J by 2 bases, leaving 14 bases between them. The CDR3 protein is CASSFQPQVTYEQYF. Here the CDR3 DNA reads TGTGCCAGCAGCTTTCAACCCCAGGTCACCTACGAGCAGTACTTC.